Below, one TCR beta chain is given with its context. Its target is unknown. This record belongs to a study of response to subunit inactivated influenza vaccine. Findings and limits, study-wide: New T cells are recruited in small numbers by each seasonal influenza vaccination, according to the authors' suggestion.

Via MiXCR, TCRdb re-called the RT-PCR reads, giving one row per CDR3 protein. The table has fewer than 700,000 distinct CDR3 sequences, approximately 12% seen once; the top ten hold about 12%. The clonotype was recovered from a man aged 45-65 years who received an inactivated influenza vaccine. The sample in question was PBMCs from blood, obtained 45 days after vaccination.

CDR3 region: CASSQNPGQAYNEQFF. The DNA of the CDR3 is TGCGCCAGCAGCCAAAATCCGGGACAAGCCTACAATGAGCAGTTCTTC. The J gene is TRBJ2-1, the V gene TRBV4-1; possible D gene TRBD1, 6 bases. The CDR3 is 16 residues long. Deletions cut 2 bases from V and 2 bases from J, with 13 bases between. CDR1 and CDR2 from the germline V gene are MGHRA and YSYEKL.